Listed below are T cell receptor beta chains from one sample, sequenced in a study of T cell repertoires in cytomegalovirus infection. In TCRdb, the reads were re-called with MiXCR into one record per CDR3 protein. Among hundreds of thousands of distinct CDR3 sequences listed, roughly 30% were seen once. The sequenced sample consisted of PBMCs. The receptors were sampled from a human donor in good health (CMV status not recorded). Some clones in this sample may be carry-over from other donors' samples. The CDR3 runs from the conserved cysteine through the conserved F or W. A D gene is named only where the DNA matches it firmly. A row's size may be missing; if present it is once, few, many or a size class.

clone size,J gene,D gene,V gene,CDR3 protein,CDR3 DNA
few,TRBJ1-6,NA,TRBV6-5,CASSYSRPETGTNSPLHF,TGTGCCAGCAGTTACTCTCGGCCCGAGACAGGAACGAATTCACCCCTCCACTTT
NA,TRBJ2-7,NA,TRBV7-4,CASSQPGRGKYEQYF,TGTGCCAGCAGCCAACCGGGACGGGGAAAGTACGAGCAGTACTTC
NA,TRBJ1-2,NA,TRBV7-9,CASSLTRISGGGNYGYTF,TGTGCCAGCAGCTTAACCCGTATCTCAGGAGGGGGGAACTATGGCTACACCTTC
NA,TRBJ1-1,NA,TRBV19,CASTEDLPNTEAFF,TGTGCCAGTACCGAGGACCTACCAAACACTGAAGCTTTCTTT
NA,TRBJ2-3,TRBD2,TRBV7-3,CASSLTPDGGNTQYF,TGTGCCAGCAGCTTAACTCCGGACGGGGGGAATACGCAGTATTTT
few,TRBJ1-1,TRBD1,TRBV19,CASSQTGGREAFF,TGTGCCAGTTCTCAGACAGGGGGAAGAGAAGCTTTCTTT
few,TRBJ1-2,TRBD1,TRBV10-2,CAVGTGSNYGYTF,TGCGCCGTAGGGACAGGCTCTAACTATGGCTACACCTTC
few,TRBJ2-3,NA,TRBV7-9,CASSSTRGIVSDTQYF,TGTGCCAGCAGCTCAACACGAGGGATTGTGTCAGATACGCAGTATTTT
NA,TRBJ2-1,NA,TRBV19,CASSVALGSYNEQFF,TGTGCCAGTAGTGTGGCGTTGGGATCTTACAATGAGCAGTTCTTC
NA,TRBJ2-1,TRBD2,TRBV7-2,CASSLRVGGARYEQFF,TGTGCCAGCAGCTTACGGGTCGGGGGGGCCCGATATGAGCAGTTCTTC
NA,TRBJ2-7,TRBD2,TRBV7-4,CATSGQTYEQYF,TGTGCGACTAGCGGGCAAACCTACGAGCAGTACTTC
few,TRBJ2-7,NA,TRBV6-2/TRBV6-3,CASSYIPRDTSIYEQYF,TGTGCCAGCAGTTACATTCCGAGGGACACCAGCATCTACGAGCAGTACTTC
few,TRBJ1-2,TRBD1,TRBV20-1,CSAPDRGGYTF,TGCAGTGCTCCGGACAGGGGTGGCTACACCTTC
NA,TRBJ2-2,NA,TRBV3-1,CASSPAPGVAGELFF,TGTGCCAGCAGCCCTGCGCCAGGGGTAGCCGGGGAGCTGTTTTTT
many,TRBJ2-6,NA,TRBV7-2,CASSLVKGRLSGANVLTF,TGTGCCAGCAGCTTAGTAAAGGGACGCCTATCTGGGGCCAACGTCCTGACTTTC
NA,TRBJ2-1,TRBD1,TRBV7-9,CASSLFGGQDNEQFF,TGTGCCAGCAGCTTATTTGGTGGACAGGACAATGAGCAGTTCTTC
NA,TRBJ1-3,NA,TRBV4-1,CASSQEFPQAGGNTIYF,TGCGCCAGCAGCCAGGAATTCCCTCAGGCTGGCGGAAACACCATATATTTT
NA,TRBJ2-1,NA,TRBV4-2,CASIKSGIDNEQFF,TGTGCCAGCATTAAATCGGGTATAGACAATGAGCAGTTCTTC
NA,TRBJ2-7,NA,TRBV11-2,CASSFSGLGEQYF,TGTGCCAGCAGCTTCTCAGGGCTGGGGGAGCAGTACTTC
few,TRBJ2-3,TRBD1,TRBV27,CASSLYGQGPDTQYF,TGTGCCAGCAGTTTATACGGACAGGGGCCAGATACGCAGTATTTT
few,TRBJ2-1,TRBD2,TRBV10-2,CASRALAGGDNEQFF,TGCGCCAGCAGGGCCCTAGCGGGGGGTGACAATGAGCAGTTCTTC
NA,TRBJ1-2,NA,TRBV29-1,CSVEDVRGVGYTF,TGCAGCGTTGAAGATGTGCGAGGGGTTGGCTACACCTTC